Below, 20 T cell receptor beta chains from the same sample are listed, as sequenced in a study of shared T cell receptors in the human thymus. Profiling relied on immunoSEQ multiplex PCR, and the TCRdb table lists in-frame clones only, not all of them. The sample shows hundreds of thousands of clones, roughly 86% of them seen only once. These data were likewise used in another study, on human thymus T cells.

Sequencing was done on a sample of thymocytes. The receptors originated from a boy less than two years old with a congenital heart defect.

This chain connects TRBV7-2 to TRBJ2-3, with 7 nucleotides matching TRBD1. Germline assignment: CDR1 SGHTA and CDR2 FQGNSA. After removal of 5 bases from V and 1 base from J, the junction contained 12 bases not matched to a gene. This CDR3 has 17 amino acids. The CDR3 loop reads CASSPRLQGEGTDTQYF. CDR3 coding DNA: TGTGCCAGCAGCCCGCGCTTGCAGGGGGAAGGCACAGATACGCAGTATTTT.

The chain couples TRBV7-6 to TRBJ2-1; TRBD2 aligns across 9 bases. V shed 2 bases and J 5 bases; nucleotides not matched to a gene: 7. From germline, CDR1 is SGHVS and CDR2 FNYEAQ. This CDR3 has 16 residues. The CDR3: CASSLQGTSRHNEQFF. CDR3 DNA sequence: TGTGCCAGCAGCTTACAAGGGACTAGCCGACACAATGAGCAGTTCTTC. The entire variable domain, with the rest obtained from reference TRBV7-6 and TRBJ2-1, is as follows: GAGVSQSPRYKVTKRGQDVALRCDPISGHVSLYWYRQALGQGPEFLTYFNYEAQQDKSGLPNDRFSAERPEGSISTLTIQRTEQRDSAMYRCASSLQGTSRHNEQFFGPGTRLTVL.

The chain has TRBV30 and TRBJ1-1; D perhaps matches TRBD1 (6 bases). V lost 5 bases and J 0 bases, leaving 13 bases between the germline ends. Germline V gene sequence: CDR1 GTSNPN, CDR2 SVGIG (reference sequence). There are 14 residues in the CDR3. CDR3 sequence reads: CAWYTGRVNTEAFF. In DNA form, the CDR3 reads TGTGCCTGGTATACAGGGAGGGTGAACACTGAAGCTTTCTTT.

The chain carries TRBV25-1 and TRBJ1-6; D gene ambiguous. V was pared by 8 bases and J by 7 bases, with 24 bases between. Germline values: CDR1 MGHDK, CDR2 SYGVNS. The CDR3 extends over 17 amino acids. DNA for the CDR3: TGTGCCAGCTCCACCGGGAGCCGAAGATCGCCGAATTCACCCCTCCACTTT. Protein: CASSTGSRRSPNSPLHF. Complete variable domain (other parts from reference TRBV25-1 and TRBJ1-6): EADIYQTPRYLVIGTGKKITLECSQTMGHDKMYWYQQDPGMELHLIHYSYGVNSTEKGDLSSESTVSRIRTEHFPLTLESARPSHTSQYLCASSTGSRRSPNSPLHFGNGTRLTVT.

This rearrangement joins TRBV6-1 to TRBJ2-3; no definite D call. Deletions cut 1 base from V and 0 bases from J, with 8 bases between. CDR3 length: 15 residues. Germline assignment: CDR1 MNHNS and CDR2 SASEGT. The CDR3 DNA follows: TGTGCCAGCAGTGAAGGAACTACTAGCACAGATACGCAGTATTTT. Translating gives CASSEGTTSTDTQYF.

The chain employs TRBV14 and TRBJ2-3; TRBD2 matches at 8 bases. Germline V CDR1 and CDR2: SGHDN, FVKESK. The CDR3 is made up of 15 amino acids. Trimming removed 5 bases from V and 2 bases from J; junction bases left unmatched: 6. CDR3 DNA sequence: TGTGCCAGCAGCGATCGGGGGGGATCCACAGATACGCAGTATTTT. Its translation is CASSDRGGSTDTQYF.

This sequence joins TRBV7-6 and TRBJ2-7; possibly TRBD1 for D (6 bases). Deletions cut 3 bases from V and 7 bases from J, with 22 bases between. The CDR3 is made up of 16 amino acids. Germline CDR1 SGHVS, CDR2 FNYEAQ. This chain's CDR3 is CASSFRASGTPVEQYF. For the CDR3, the DNA is TGTGCCAGCAGCTTTAGGGCTTCCGGGACACCCGTGGAGCAGTACTTC. Looking up the rest from reference TRBV7-6 and TRBJ2-7 gives the full variable domain: GAGVSQSPRYKVTKRGQDVALRCDPISGHVSLYWYRQALGQGPEFLTYFNYEAQQDKSGLPNDRFSAERPEGSISTLTIQRTEQRDSAMYRCASSFRASGTPVEQYFGPGTRLTVT.

The chain uses TRBV7-9 and TRBJ2-7, with 9 bases that match TRBD2. Trimming cost V 5 bases and J 0 bases; bases outside gene matches: 11. The CDR3 spans 17 residues. Germline assignment: CDR1 SEHNR and CDR2 FQNEAQ (reference sequence). The CDR3 reads CASSQGGGGRSSYEQYF. The CDR3 coding sequence is TGTGCCAGCAGCCAAGGCGGGGGGGGCAGGAGCTCCTACGAGCAGTACTTC.

The genes are TRBV5-4 and TRBJ2-1, with 9 bases identical to TRBD1. The junction had 6 bases not matched to a gene; V was cut back by 0 bases and J by 5 bases. This CDR3 region has 16 residues. Germline V gene sequence: CDR1 SGHNT, CDR2 YYREEE (reference sequence). CDR3 in amino acids: CASSLAGTGYHNEQFF. The CDR3 DNA follows: TGTGCCAGCAGCTTGGCCGGGACAGGGTACCACAATGAGCAGTTCTTC.

The V gene is TRBV14, the J gene TRBJ2-7; tentatively, D is TRBD1 (5 bases). The germline gives CDR1 SGHDN, CDR2 FVKESK. This CDR3 is built from 19 residues. Trimming stripped 2 bases from V and 3 bases from J, with 26 bases between. For the CDR3, the DNA is TGTGCCAGCAGCCAAAGGAATCGGACATACCATACCAACCACTACGAGCAGTACTTC. This translates into CASSQRNRTYHTNHYEQYF.

This chain links TRBV4-1 with TRBJ1-4; perhaps TRBD1 as D (5 bases). V lost 1 base, J lost 8 bases, and 17 bases lay in between. CDR3 size: 16 residues. The germline V gene has CDR1 MGHRA and CDR2 YSYEKL. The CDR3 reads CASSQGLAGPSEKLFF. CDR3 bases: TGCGCCAGCAGCCAAGGATTGGCAGGGCCGAGCGAAAAACTGTTTTTT.

The rearrangement links TRBV28 to TRBJ1-4; 11 positions match TRBD1. The CDR3 is 17 amino acids. Germline trimming cut 5 bases from V and 5 bases from J; bases unmatched to any gene: 10. CDR1 is MDHEN, CDR2 SYDVKM, per germline. This chain's CDR3 is CASSPGTGGSNNEKLFF. In DNA, the CDR3 is TGTGCCAGCAGTCCCGGGACAGGGGGGTCGAACAATGAAAAACTGTTTTTT.

The chain uses TRBV7-9 and TRBJ1-6; D unresolved. The CDR3 loop spans 10 amino acids. V shed 5 bases and J shed 12 bases, with 5 bases lying between them. Germline CDR1 is SEHNR and CDR2 is FQNEAQ (reference sequence). This CDR3 is CASSPEPLHF. The CDR3, as DNA: TGTGCCAGCAGCCCAGAACCCCTCCACTTT.

The chain carries TRBV9 and TRBJ2-7; 8 nucleotides match TRBD2. This CDR3 has 14 amino acids. Germline V gene lookup returns CDR1 SGDLS and CDR2 YYNGEE. The ends lost 4 bases at V and 2 bases at J; junction bases unmatched: 5. The CDR3, as DNA: TGTGCCAGCAGCTCGGGGGGGCCCCCCTACGAGCAGTACTTC. This gives the protein CASSSGGPPYEQYF. Full variable domain (remainder filled in from reference TRBV9 and TRBJ2-7): DSGVTQTPKHLITATGQRVTLRCSPRSGDLSVYWYQQSLDQGLQFLIQYYNGEERAKGNILERFSAQQFPDLHSELNLSSLELGDSALYFCASSSGGPPYEQYFGPGTRLTVT.

CDR3 amino acids: CASSLVGQGFREAKNIQYF. The CDR3 DNA reads as TGTGCCAGCAGCCTCGTTGGACAGGGGTTTCGCGAGGCCAAAAACATTCAGTACTTC. The J gene is TRBJ2-4, the V gene TRBV28; 9 nucleotides agree with TRBD1. Unmatched junction bases numbered 16, after V lost 6 bases and J lost 1 base. This CDR3 contains 19 residues. Germline assignment: CDR1 MDHEN and CDR2 SYDVKM. Full variable domain (missing parts from reference TRBV28 and TRBJ2-4): DVKVTQSSRYLVKRTGEKVFLECVQDMDHENMFWYRQDPGLGLRLIYFSYDVKMKEKGDIPEGYSVSREKKERFSLILESASTNQTSMYLCASSLVGQGFREAKNIQYFGAGTRLSVL.

This chain connects TRBV19 to TRBJ1-6, with a tentative D call TRBD1 (5 bases). V gave up 5 bases and J gave up 8 bases, with 16 bases separating them. CDR1 LNHDA and CDR2 SQIVND come from the germline V gene (reference sequence). There are 15 residues in the CDR3. The CDR3 protein is CASSRQSKSDSPLHF. The CDR3 nucleotides are TGTGCCAGTAGTCGACAGTCAAAATCGGATTCACCCCTCCACTTT.

The V and J genes are TRBV6-1 and TRBJ2-1, with D possibly matching TRBD1 (5 bases). Germline lookup yields CDR1 MNHNS and CDR2 SASEGT. The CDR3 is 16 amino acids. The ends were cut back, 0 bases at V and 13 bases at J, with 22 bases in the middle. The CDR3 coding sequence is TGTGCCAGCAGTGAAGCTGTCATGTGGGGCAAAACCCCTCAGTTCTTC. Amino acid sequence: CASSEAVMWGKTPQFF.

The rearrangement links TRBV27 to TRBJ1-5, with D possibly matching TRBD1 (6 bases). Trimming left V 6 bases short and J 2 bases short, with 17 bases between. Germline lookup yields CDR1 MNHEY and CDR2 SMNVEV (reference sequence). The CDR3 sequence is 16 residues long. The CDR3 here is CASRSYREGGNQPQHF. The CDR3 DNA is TGTGCCAGCAGGAGCTACAGGGAGGGAGGCAATCAGCCCCAGCATTTT.

This clone was detected a few times. The gene calls are TRBV10-3 and TRBJ2-1; 11 positions match TRBD1. CDR3 size: 14 residues. Germline values: CDR1 ENHRY, CDR2 SYGVKD. The CDR3 nucleotides read TGTGCATCGTGTTCCGGACAGGGGGCCTATGAGCAGTTCTTC. Translating it yields CASCSGQGAYEQFF.

This clone was found a few times. The chain recombines TRBV4-1 with TRBJ2-3; TRBD2 matches 7 bases. The trim removed 0 bases at V and 5 bases at J, leaving 8 bases unmatched. The CDR3 has 16 residues. In germline, CDR1 is MGHRA, CDR2 YSYEKL. The CDR3 DNA reads TGCGCCAGCAGCCAAGATTCGGGGGGAAGCGGAGATACGCAGTATTTT. As protein: CASSQDSGGSGDTQYF.